Following are 10 T cell receptor beta chains from one sample sequenced in a study of blood T cell repertoires in COVID-19 (dated by TCRdb to the early 2020s). Libraries were prepared through the immunoSEQ multiplex PCR assay. TCRdb stores this immuneACCESS table with in-frame sequences only. Part of the clones is absent; in the studies checked, under half of the shortfall reflects unresolved V genes, and no reason is known for the rest. Recorded for this sample are some 180,000 clones; around 83% of them occurred a single time. About 3.2% of the sample comes from the top ten. Sequencing input: PBMCs or T cells enriched from blood (not recorded which). These receptors were collected from a woman in her twenties or thirties who had been exposed to COVID-19.

The chain couples TRBV7-6 to TRBJ2-1; 12 positions match TRBD2. In germline, CDR1 is SGHVS, CDR2 FNYEAQ. This CDR3 is 16 amino acids long. The trim removed 5 bases at V and 0 bases at J, leaving 2 bases unmatched. This chain's CDR3 is CASSLTSGGSYNEQFF. For the CDR3, the DNA is TGTGCCAGCAGCCTGACTAGCGGGGGCTCCTACAATGAGCAGTTCTTC.

Regarding this clone: Distinct nucleotide sequences in the sample also encode this CDR3. The gene calls are TRBV19 and TRBJ1-2; D is perhaps TRBD1 (5 bases). Looked up from germline, CDR1 is LNHDA and CDR2 is SQIVND (reference sequence). Trimming pared 3 bases from V and 4 bases from J, leaving 9 bases between. The CDR3 totals 13 residues. CDR3 residues: CASSISGVYGYTF. As DNA, the CDR3 is TGTGCCAGTAGTATTTCGGGGGTCTATGGCTACACCTTC. The whole variable domain, filled in from reference TRBV19 and TRBJ1-2, reads DGGITQSPKYLFRKEGQNVTLSCEQNLNHDAMYWYRQDPGQGLRLIYYSQIVNDFQKGDIAEGYSVSREKKESFPLTVTSAQKNPTAFYLCASSISGVYGYTFGSGTRLTVV.

This clone rates as medium-sized (0.01 to 0.1%). The rearrangement joins TRBV7-2 to TRBJ2-3; 8 bases match TRBD1. CDR1 is SGHTA and CDR2 is FQGNSA in the germline V gene. Losses at the gene ends were 8 bases for V and 6 bases for J; bases not matched to a gene: 13. CDR3 length equals 15 residues. CDR3 sequence (DNA): TGTGCCAGCCGCCCAAGGACAGGGAGGATGGATACGCAGTATTTT. This sequence encodes CASRPRTGRMDTQYF.

As DNA, the CDR3 is TGTGCCAGCCACCGGACCCGGACTGGCACAGATACGCAGTATTTT. Translating gives CASHRTRTGTDTQYF. The chain is built from TRBV6-5 and TRBJ2-3; TRBD2 is a possible D gene (5 bases). Deletions cut 8 bases from V and 1 base from J, with 16 bases between. Germline V CDR1 and CDR2: MNHEY, SVGAGI. This CDR3 contains 15 residues.

The chain has TRBV3-1 (or the pseudogene TRBV3-2) and TRBJ2-7; TRBD2 is a possible D gene (6 bases). Trimming cost V 1 base and J 0 bases, with 10 bases left between them. CDR1 and CDR2 (germline): LGHDT, YNNKEL (reference sequence). There are 15 residues in the CDR3. The CDR3 DNA reads TGTGCCAGCAGCCAAGCCGCGCGGGGCTCCTACGAGCAGTACTTC. This gives the protein CASSQAARGSYEQYF.

The chain recombines TRBV11-2 with TRBJ1-1; 10 bases are a match to TRBD1. Germline V gene lookup returns CDR1 SGHAT and CDR2 FQNNGV. The CDR3 is 15 amino acids. The ends lost 5 bases at V and 5 bases at J; junction bases unmatched: 8. CDR3 protein: CASSQRGTGVTEAFF. For the CDR3, the DNA is TGTGCCAGCAGCCAGAGAGGGACAGGGGTGACTGAAGCTTTCTTT.

This clone was seen just once. The chain recombines TRBV6-5 with TRBJ2-7, with D possibly matching TRBD1 (5 bases). Germline V gene lookup returns CDR1 MNHEY and CDR2 SVGAGI. Trimming pared 2 bases from V and 3 bases from J, leaving 8 bases between. The CDR3 is 13 amino acids. The CDR3 nucleotides read TGTGCCAGCAGTTACGCTCAGGGCTACGAGCAGTACTTC. This encodes CASSYAQGYEQYF.

The V call is TRBV11-2, the J call TRBJ2-3; D is unclear. The CDR3 consists of 11 residues. V shed 3 bases and J shed 6 bases, with 4 bases lying between them. CDR1 and CDR2 (germline): SGHAT, FQNNGV. The CDR3: CASSFGDTQYF. Here the CDR3 DNA reads TGTGCCAGCAGCTTTGGCGATACGCAGTATTTT.

The chain joins TRBV29-1 to TRBJ1-1, with D perhaps matching TRBD1 (6 bases). This CDR3 region has 13 residues. Germline V lookup: CDR1 SQVTM, CDR2 ANQGSEA. V was cut by 6 bases and J by 1 base, with 12 bases left in between. The CDR3 loop is CSVRTDSNTEAFF. In DNA, the CDR3 is TGCAGCGTCAGGACAGATTCGAACACTGAAGCTTTCTTT.

The DNA for the CDR3 is TGTGCCAGCAGTTCGACAGGGGCAGGGAGCAATCAGCCCCAGCATTTT. Encoded protein: CASSSTGAGSNQPQHF. The V gene is TRBV6-5, the J gene TRBJ1-5, with 8 bases lining up with TRBD1. Germline V CDR1 and CDR2: MNHEY, SVGAGI. This CDR3 is built from 16 residues. V shed 4 bases and J 1 base; nucleotides not matched to a gene: 6.